A selection of T cell receptor beta chains follows, all from one sample in a study of CD8 T cells in ankylosing spondylitis. TCRdb fed the 5' RACE reads into MiXCR, producing one record per CDR3 protein. The sample yields roughly 120,000 distinct CDR3 sequences, approximately 15% seen once. Source material: blood, either unsorted or a sorted T cell fraction (not recorded which). The receptors stem from a female donor with ankylosing spondylitis or in good health (not recorded which). Each CDR3 is given with its conserved first and last residue. D genes are given only for firm matches. The size entry is marked missing in some rows and otherwise reads once, few, many or a size class.

D: TRBD2; V: TRBV7-3; size: many; J: TRBJ2-3; DNA: TGTGCCAGCAGCTTAAAGGCTCCAGCGGGGGCCCGTCCTGAAGTGGCCACAGATACGCAGTATTTT; CDR3: CASSLKAPAGARPEVATDTQYF
D: .; V: TRBV3-1; size: .; J: TRBJ2-7; DNA: TGTGCCAGCAGCTACGACTCACCCTACGAGCAGTACTTC; CDR3: CASSYDSPYEQYF
D: TRBD1; V: TRBV12-3/TRBV12-4; size: many; J: TRBJ1-1; DNA: TGTGCCAGCAGCCCGGACAGGGTTCAAGCTTTCTTT; CDR3: CASSPDRVQAFF
D: TRBD1; V: TRBV20-1; size: few; J: TRBJ1-2; DNA: TGCAGTGCTAGGGGAGGGGACAGGGGGGACGGTGGCTACACCTTC; CDR3: CSARGGDRGDGGYTF
D: TRBD2; V: TRBV11-2; size: .; J: TRBJ2-7; DNA: TGTGCCAGCAGCTTCGGGACTAGCGAAACCTACGAGCAGTACTTC; CDR3: CASSFGTSETYEQYF
D: .; V: TRBV7-9; size: .; J: TRBJ2-2; DNA: TGTGCCAGCAGCCCCTTTCAGTCCACCGGGGAGCTGTTTTTT; CDR3: CASSPFQSTGELFF
D: TRBD2; V: TRBV2; size: many; J: TRBJ2-1; DNA: TGTGCCAGCAGTGAAGTATCGAGCGGGAAGCATGAGCAGTTCTTC; CDR3: CASSEVSSGKHEQFF
D: .; V: TRBV28; size: few; J: TRBJ2-7; DNA: TGTGCCAGCAGTCCCGCAGGGGCTAGCTACGAGCAGTACTTC; CDR3: CASSPAGASYEQYF
D: TRBD2; V: TRBV12-3/TRBV12-4; size: once; J: TRBJ2-3; DNA: TGTGCCAGCAGTTTCCCGGGACTAGCGGCGCAGTATTTT; CDR3: CASSFPGLAAQYF
D: TRBD2; V: TRBV12-3/TRBV12-4; size: many; J: TRBJ2-3; DNA: TGTGCCAGCAGCCGTAGCGGGGGCCTCACGGGGACGCAGTATTTT; CDR3: CASSRSGGLTGTQYF
D: .; V: TRBV20-1; size: many; J: TRBJ2-5; DNA: TGCAGTGCTAGAAAAGGGGGGGAGACCCAGTACTTC; CDR3: CSARKGGETQYF
D: TRBD1; V: TRBV4-1; size: .; J: TRBJ2-3; DNA: TGCGCCAGCAGCCAGGGACAGGAGGCAGATACGCAGTATTTT; CDR3: CASSQGQEADTQYF
D: .; V: TRBV12-3/TRBV12-4; size: many; J: TRBJ1-2; DNA: TGTGCCAGCAGTTTTAACAGCTATGGCTACACCTTC; CDR3: CASSFNSYGYTF
D: .; V: TRBV7-2; size: .; J: TRBJ1-1; DNA: TGTGCCAGCAGCTCCCAAAGGGGCACTGAAGCTTTCTTT; CDR3: CASSSQRGTEAFF
D: .; V: TRBV6-6; size: .; J: TRBJ2-7; DNA: TGTGCCAGCGAGTCCCCCTACGAGCAGTACTTC; CDR3: CASESPYEQYF
D: TRBD2; V: TRBV6-5; size: many; J: TRBJ2-2; DNA: TGTGCCAGCAGTTACCTCCGGGGGGCCGGGGAGCTGTTTTTT; CDR3: CASSYLRGAGELFF
D: TRBD2; V: TRBV7-9; size: many; J: TRBJ2-5; DNA: TGTGCCAGCAGCTCGGGACTAGCAGAGACCCAGTACTTC; CDR3: CASSSGLAETQYF
D: TRBD1; V: TRBV28; size: .; J: TRBJ1-1; DNA: TGTGCCAGCAGATATGACAGGGGGGTGCGTGCTTTCTTT; CDR3: CASRYDRGVRAFF
D: .; V: TRBV5-1; size: few; J: TRBJ1-1; DNA: TGCGCCAGCAGCTTTACAGGGTTGAACACTGAAGCTTTCTTT; CDR3: CASSFTGLNTEAFF
D: TRBD1; V: TRBV29-1; size: few; J: TRBJ2-3; DNA: TGCAGCGTTAACGACAGGGCCGGAGATACGCAGTATTTT; CDR3: CSVNDRAGDTQYF
D: TRBD2; V: TRBV10-2; size: .; J: TRBJ2-7; DNA: TGCGCCAGCAGTGTGACTAGCGGTTCCTACGAGCAGTACTTC; CDR3: CASSVTSGSYEQYF
D: TRBD1; V: TRBV19; size: many; J: TRBJ1-5; DNA: TGTGCCAGTAGTCGTTCGACCGGACAGGGTAATCAGCCCCAGCATTTT; CDR3: CASSRSTGQGNQPQHF
D: .; V: TRBV5-1; size: many; J: TRBJ2-2; DNA: TGCGCCAGCAGCTTCAGGGTGGACGGGGAGCTGTTTTTT; CDR3: CASSFRVDGELFF
D: TRBD1; V: TRBV29-1; size: few; J: TRBJ1-4; DNA: TGCAGCGCCAACAGGGGGGGGCAGGGAAATGAAAAACTGTTTTTT; CDR3: CSANRGGQGNEKLFF
D: TRBD2; V: TRBV5-1; size: .; J: TRBJ2-1; DNA: TGCGCCGGCAGCTTGGGGGGGAGCCCTTACAATGAGCAGTTCTTC; CDR3: CAGSLGGSPYNEQFF
D: .; V: TRBV6-6; size: many; J: TRBJ1-2; DNA: TGTGCCAGCAGCCGGCAGGGAGGCTACACCTTC; CDR3: CASSRQGGYTF
D: .; V: TRBV6-2/TRBV6-3; size: few; J: TRBJ2-1; DNA: TGTGCCAGCAGTTACTTGGTCGGGGACAATGAGCAGTTCTTC; CDR3: CASSYLVGDNEQFF
D: .; V: TRBV5-1; size: many; J: TRBJ1-2; DNA: TGCGCCAGCAGCTTGTTGGCAGGGGATGGCTACACCTTC; CDR3: CASSLLAGDGYTF
D: .; V: TRBV28; size: many; J: TRBJ1-2; DNA: TGTGCCAGCAGTCCTAGGAGGTCTAACTATGGCTACACCTTC; CDR3: CASSPRRSNYGYTF
D: TRBD2; V: TRBV20-1; size: .; J: TRBJ2-1; DNA: TGCAGTGCTACCGACGGGGGGGGATCAAATTACAATGAGCAGTTCTTC; CDR3: CSATDGGGSNYNEQFF
D: TRBD1; V: TRBV10-3; size: many; J: TRBJ2-7; DNA: TGTGCCATCAGTGCCGGGACAGGAGGCAACGAGCAGTACTTC; CDR3: CAISAGTGGNEQYF
D: TRBD2; V: TRBV12-3/TRBV12-4; size: many; J: TRBJ2-7; DNA: TGTGCCAGCAGTTTGAGGGAGGGCGAGCAGTACTTC; CDR3: CASSLREGEQYF
D: .; V: TRBV27; size: many; J: TRBJ2-5; DNA: TGTGCCAGCAGTTTATCCTATCCCGACTCGGGGACCCAAGAGACCCAGTACTTC; CDR3: CASSLSYPDSGTQETQYF
D: .; V: TRBV5-6; size: few; J: TRBJ1-5; DNA: TGTGCCAGCAGCTCCGCCGATCGGCAGCCCCAGCATTTT; CDR3: CASSSADRQPQHF
D: .; V: TRBV12-5; size: .; J: TRBJ2-3; DNA: TGTGCTAGTGGTCAGAGAGGGGGATTGGGCACAGATACGCAGTATTTT; CDR3: CASGQRGGLGTDTQYF
D: .; V: TRBV7-9; size: many; J: TRBJ1-1; DNA: TGTGCCAGCAGCTTAGCATCGGTTCCTGAAGCTTTCTTT; CDR3: CASSLASVPEAFF
D: .; V: TRBV20-1; size: many; J: TRBJ2-7; DNA: TGCAGTGCCCCGGCTACTATTTACGAGCAGTACTTC; CDR3: CSAPATIYEQYF
D: .; V: TRBV20-1; size: many; J: TRBJ2-1; DNA: TGCAGTGCTTACAATACAGATGGTGAGCAGTTCTTC; CDR3: CSAYNTDGEQFF
D: .; V: TRBV10-2; size: few; J: TRBJ2-3; DNA: TGCGCCAGCAGTGAGGGGTTTGCAAATACGCAGTATTTT; CDR3: CASSEGFANTQYF
D: TRBD2; V: TRBV29-1; size: many; J: TRBJ2-1; DNA: TGCAGCGTTCGGACTAGCGGGAGAGATGAGCAGTTCTTC; CDR3: CSVRTSGRDEQFF
D: .; V: TRBV9; size: many; J: TRBJ2-7; DNA: TGTGCCAGCAGCCCCCCAGGGGGGACTTACGAGCAGTACTTC; CDR3: CASSPPGGTYEQYF
D: .; V: TRBV20-1; size: many; J: TRBJ1-3; DNA: TGCAGTGCTAGCCGGGGTGGCTCTGGAAACACCATATATTTT; CDR3: CSASRGGSGNTIYF
D: .; V: TRBV29-1; size: many; J: TRBJ1-2; DNA: TGCAGCGTTGAGTCTCGGTCGAGAGACTATGGCTACACCTTC; CDR3: CSVESRSRDYGYTF
D: .; V: TRBV14; size: many; J: TRBJ2-2; DNA: TGTGCCAGCAGCCAAGTCTTTCCGGGGAACGGCGGGGAGCTGTTTTTT; CDR3: CASSQVFPGNGGELFF
D: TRBD2; V: TRBV5-1; size: many; J: TRBJ2-1; DNA: TGCGCCAGCAGCAAATCAAGCGGGACCACCTACAATGAGCAGTTCTTC; CDR3: CASSKSSGTTYNEQFF